This T cell receptor beta chain was recovered during a study of blood T cell repertoires in COVID-19. Background on the study: T cells, B-cell-depleted T cells, or PBMCs supplied cDNA or gDNA.

Authors' methods: Amplification of reference gene primers was used by the study to estimate nucleated cell counts. Profiled with immunoSEQ multiplex PCR; TCRdb holds only in-frame clones, not every one. Clone size and V and J calls were adopted from that table, with D and trimming inferred from the DNA. The sample has 140,000 to 150,000 clones; roughly 80% are singletons. Germline loops: CDR1 LGHDT, CDR2 YNNKEL (reference sequence). The V and J ends lost 4 bases and 3 bases, in that order; junction bases with no gene match: 4. This CDR3 is built from 16 residues. The V call is TRBV3-1 (or the pseudogene TRBV3-2), the J call TRBJ2-3; 13 bases are shared with TRBD2. The source is a man aged 65-85 years who had recovered from COVID-19. Sequenced input: peripheral blood. In DNA, the CDR3 is TGTGCCAGCAGCCGGACTAGCGGGAGTGTTACAGATACGCAGTATTTT. This sequence encodes CASSRTSGSVTDTQYF.